This record covers a single T cell receptor (beta chain). The data belong to a study of OX40 agonist ivuxolimab in advanced cancers. Assay used: immunoSEQ multiplex PCR; TCRdb lists only in-frame clones, some missing. Of about 80,000 clones detected, 80% to 95% appear once; the ten largest clones hold 7% to 9.5%. Peripheral blood came from all dose cohorts at three timepoints. The source was CD4+ or CD8+ T cells sorted from blood, collected in a trial of the OX40 agonist ivuxolimab. This receptor was taken from an adult with an advanced solid tumor such as melanoma, head and neck, liver or kidney cancer.

CDR3 bases: TGCGCCAGCAGCCAAGTAAGTCCAGGGGCCTATGGCTACACCTTC. Protein sequence: CASSQVSPGAYGYTF. This chain uses TRBV4-1 with TRBJ1-2; the D gene is possibly TRBD1 (6 bases). V lost 1 base and J 4 bases, leaving 13 bases between the germline ends. The CDR3 has 15 residues. In germline, CDR1 is MGHRA, CDR2 YSYEKL.